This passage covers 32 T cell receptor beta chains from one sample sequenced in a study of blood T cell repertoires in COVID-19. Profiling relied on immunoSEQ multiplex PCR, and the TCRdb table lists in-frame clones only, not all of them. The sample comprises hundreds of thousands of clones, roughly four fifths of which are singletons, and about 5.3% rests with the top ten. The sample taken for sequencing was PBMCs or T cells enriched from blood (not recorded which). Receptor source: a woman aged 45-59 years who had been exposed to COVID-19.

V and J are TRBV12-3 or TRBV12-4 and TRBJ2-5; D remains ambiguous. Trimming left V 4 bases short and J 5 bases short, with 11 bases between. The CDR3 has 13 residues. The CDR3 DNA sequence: TGTGCCAGCAGTTCCCCATACATGGAGACCCAGTACTTC. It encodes CASSSPYMETQYF.

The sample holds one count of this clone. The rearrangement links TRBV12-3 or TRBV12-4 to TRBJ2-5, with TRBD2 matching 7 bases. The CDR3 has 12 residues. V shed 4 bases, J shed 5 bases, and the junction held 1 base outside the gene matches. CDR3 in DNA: TGTGCCAGCAGTTGGGGGGGGGAGACCCAGTACTTC. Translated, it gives CASSWGGETQYF.

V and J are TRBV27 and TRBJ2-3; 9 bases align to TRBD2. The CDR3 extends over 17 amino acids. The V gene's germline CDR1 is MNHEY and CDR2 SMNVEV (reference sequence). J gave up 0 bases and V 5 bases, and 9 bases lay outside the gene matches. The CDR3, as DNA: TGTGCCAGCAGTCCCTATCCTAGCGGGGCCAGCACAGATACGCAGTATTTT. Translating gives CASSPYPSGASTDTQYF.

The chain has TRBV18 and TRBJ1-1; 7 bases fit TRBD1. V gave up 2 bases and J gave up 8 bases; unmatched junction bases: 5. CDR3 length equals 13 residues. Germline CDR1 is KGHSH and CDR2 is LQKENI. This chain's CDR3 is CASSPSQGDEAFF. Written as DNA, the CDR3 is TGTGCCAGCTCACCATCCCAGGGGGACGAAGCTTTCTTT.

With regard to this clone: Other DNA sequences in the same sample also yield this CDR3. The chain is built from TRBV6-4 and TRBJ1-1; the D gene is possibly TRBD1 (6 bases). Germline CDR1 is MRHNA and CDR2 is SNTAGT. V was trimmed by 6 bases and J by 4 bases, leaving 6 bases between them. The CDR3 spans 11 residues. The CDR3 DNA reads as TGTGCCAGCAGACAGGGCACTGAAGCTTTCTTT. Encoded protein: CASRQGTEAFF.

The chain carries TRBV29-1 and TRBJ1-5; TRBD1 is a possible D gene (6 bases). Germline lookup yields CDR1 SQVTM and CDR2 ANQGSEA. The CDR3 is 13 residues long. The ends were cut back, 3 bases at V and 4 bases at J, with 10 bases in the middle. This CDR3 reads CSVEGRGNQPQHF. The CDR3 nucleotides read TGCAGCGTTGAGGGCAGGGGTAATCAGCCCCAGCATTTT. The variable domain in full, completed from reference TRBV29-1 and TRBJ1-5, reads SAVISQKPSRDICQRGTSLTIQCQVDSQVTMMFWYRQQPGQSLTLIATANQGSEATYESGFVIDKFPISRPNLTFSTLTVSNMSPEDSSIYLCSVEGRGNQPQHFGDGTRLSIL.

The CDR3 region has the DNA TGTGCCAGCAGCTCGGGAGGCAGGGATCGGCCCCAGCATTTT. It specifies CASSSGGRDRPQHF. The genes are TRBV5-5 and TRBJ1-5, with D possibly being TRBD1 (5 bases). The CDR3 has 14 residues. The V gene's germline CDR1 is SGHKS and CDR2 YYEKEE (reference sequence). Trimming pared 3 bases from V and 9 bases from J, leaving 16 bases between.

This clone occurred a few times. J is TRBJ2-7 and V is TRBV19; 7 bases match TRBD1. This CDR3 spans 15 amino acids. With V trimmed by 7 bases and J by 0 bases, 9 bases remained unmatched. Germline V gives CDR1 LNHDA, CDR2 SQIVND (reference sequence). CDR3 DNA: TGTGCCAGTAACAAACAGGGGAGCCCCTCCTACGAGCAGTACTTC. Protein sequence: CASNKQGSPSYEQYF.

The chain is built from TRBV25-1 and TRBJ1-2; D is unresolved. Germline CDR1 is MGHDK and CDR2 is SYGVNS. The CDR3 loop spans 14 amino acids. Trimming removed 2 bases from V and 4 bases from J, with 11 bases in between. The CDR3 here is CASSEVSGRYGYTF. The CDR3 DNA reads TGTGCCAGCAGTGAAGTGTCTGGCCGCTATGGCTACACCTTC.

The chain's CDR3 is CASSESTGLFGGYTF. The CDR3, as DNA: TGCGCCAGCAGTGAGTCGACAGGACTTTTCGGGGGCTACACCTTC. The chain links TRBV10-2 to TRBJ1-2; TRBD1 is a possible D gene (6 bases). Germline V gene sequence: CDR1 WSHSY, CDR2 SAAADI. V lost 0 bases and J lost 8, with 16 bases in between. CDR3 length: 15 amino acids.

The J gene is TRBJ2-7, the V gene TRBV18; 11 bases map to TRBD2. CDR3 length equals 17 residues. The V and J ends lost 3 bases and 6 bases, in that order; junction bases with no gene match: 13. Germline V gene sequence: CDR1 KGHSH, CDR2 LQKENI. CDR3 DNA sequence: TGTGCCAGCTCACCGTATAGAGTGACTAGCGGGGATGGCGAGCAGTACTTC. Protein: CASSPYRVTSGDGEQYF.

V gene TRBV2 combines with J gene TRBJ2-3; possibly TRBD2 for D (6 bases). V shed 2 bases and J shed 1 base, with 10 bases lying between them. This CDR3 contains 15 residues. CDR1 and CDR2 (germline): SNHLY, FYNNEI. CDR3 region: CASSESGVGTDTQYF. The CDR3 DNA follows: TGTGCCAGCAGTGAATCGGGGGTAGGCACAGATACGCAGTATTTT.

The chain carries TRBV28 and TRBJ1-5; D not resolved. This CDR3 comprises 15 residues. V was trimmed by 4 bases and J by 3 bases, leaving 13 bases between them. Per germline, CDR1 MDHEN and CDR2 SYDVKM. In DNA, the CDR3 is TGTGCCAGCAGTTCGTCTGGGAGTTTCAATCAGCCCCAGCATTTT. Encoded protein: CASSSSGSFNQPQHF. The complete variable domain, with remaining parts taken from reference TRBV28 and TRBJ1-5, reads DVKVTQSSRYLVKRTGEKVFLECVQDMDHENMFWYRQDPGLGLRLIYFSYDVKMKEKGDIPEGYSVSREKKERFSLILESASTNQTSMYLCASSSSGSFNQPQHFGDGTRLSIL.

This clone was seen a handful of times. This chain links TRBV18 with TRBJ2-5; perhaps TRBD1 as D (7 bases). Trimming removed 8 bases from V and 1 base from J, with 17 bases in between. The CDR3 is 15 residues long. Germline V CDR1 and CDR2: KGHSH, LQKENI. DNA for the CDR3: TGTGCCAGCACCCGGGAGACAGGGACCCAAGAGACCCAGTACTTC. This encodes CASTRETGTQETQYF.

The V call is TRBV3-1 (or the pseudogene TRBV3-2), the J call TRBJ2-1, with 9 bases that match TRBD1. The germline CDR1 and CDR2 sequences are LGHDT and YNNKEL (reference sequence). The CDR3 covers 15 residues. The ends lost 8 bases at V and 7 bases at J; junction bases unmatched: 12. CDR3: CASGWGTGLRNEQFF. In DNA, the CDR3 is TGTGCCAGCGGATGGGGGACAGGGTTAAGGAATGAGCAGTTCTTC.

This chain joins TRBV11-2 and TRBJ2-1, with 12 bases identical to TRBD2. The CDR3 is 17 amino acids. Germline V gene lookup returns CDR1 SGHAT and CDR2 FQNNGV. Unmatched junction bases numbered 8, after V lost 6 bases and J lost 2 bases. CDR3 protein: CASSPTSGGRTYNEQFF. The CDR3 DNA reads TGTGCCAGCAGTCCGACTAGCGGGGGCCGGACCTACAATGAGCAGTTCTTC.

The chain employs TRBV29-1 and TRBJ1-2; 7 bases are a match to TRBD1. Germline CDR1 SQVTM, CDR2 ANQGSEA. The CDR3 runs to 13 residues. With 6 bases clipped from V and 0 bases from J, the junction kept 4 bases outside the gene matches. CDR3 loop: CSVAGTANYGYTF. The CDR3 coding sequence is TGCAGCGTGGCAGGGACAGCTAACTATGGCTACACCTTC.

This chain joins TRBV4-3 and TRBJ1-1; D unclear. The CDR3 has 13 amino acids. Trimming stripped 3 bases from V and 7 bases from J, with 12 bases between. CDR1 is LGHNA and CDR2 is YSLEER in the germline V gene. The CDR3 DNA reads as TGCGCCAGCAGCCATAACCTAAGAGGTGAAGCTTTCTTT. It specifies CASSHNLRGEAFF.

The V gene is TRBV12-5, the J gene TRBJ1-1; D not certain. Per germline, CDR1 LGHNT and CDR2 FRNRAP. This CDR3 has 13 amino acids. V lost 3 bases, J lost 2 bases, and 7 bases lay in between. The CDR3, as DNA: TGTGCTAGTGGTTTTCGAGTTAACACTGAAGCTTTCTTT. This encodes CASGFRVNTEAFF.

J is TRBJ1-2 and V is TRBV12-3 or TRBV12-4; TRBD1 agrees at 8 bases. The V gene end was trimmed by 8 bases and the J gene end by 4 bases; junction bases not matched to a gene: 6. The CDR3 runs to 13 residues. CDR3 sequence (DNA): TGTGCCAGCGGGGGACAGGTCGGCTATGGCTACACCTTC. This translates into CASGGQVGYGYTF.

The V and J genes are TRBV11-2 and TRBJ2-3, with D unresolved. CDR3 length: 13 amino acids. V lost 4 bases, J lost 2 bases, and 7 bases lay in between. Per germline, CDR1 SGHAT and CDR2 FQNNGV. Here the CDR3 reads CASSSRFTDTQYF. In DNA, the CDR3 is TGTGCCAGCAGCTCCCGGTTCACAGATACGCAGTATTTT.

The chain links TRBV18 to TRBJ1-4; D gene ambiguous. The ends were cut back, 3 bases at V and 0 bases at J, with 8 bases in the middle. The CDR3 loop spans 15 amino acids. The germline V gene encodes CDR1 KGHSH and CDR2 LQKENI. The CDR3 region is CASSPEFATNEKLFF. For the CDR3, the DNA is TGTGCCAGCTCACCTGAGTTCGCAACTAATGAAAAACTGTTTTTT.

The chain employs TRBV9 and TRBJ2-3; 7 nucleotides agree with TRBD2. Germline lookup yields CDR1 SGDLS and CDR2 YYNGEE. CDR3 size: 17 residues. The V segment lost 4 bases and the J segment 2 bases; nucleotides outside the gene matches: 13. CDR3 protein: CASSSLRGLSATDTQYF. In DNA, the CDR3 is TGTGCCAGCAGCTCATTGCGGGGACTATCGGCCACAGATACGCAGTATTTT. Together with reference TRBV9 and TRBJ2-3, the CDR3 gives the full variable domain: DSGVTQTPKHLITATGQRVTLRCSPRSGDLSVYWYQQSLDQGLQFLIQYYNGEERAKGNILERFSAQQFPDLHSELNLSSLELGDSALYFCASSSLRGLSATDTQYFGPGTRLTVL.

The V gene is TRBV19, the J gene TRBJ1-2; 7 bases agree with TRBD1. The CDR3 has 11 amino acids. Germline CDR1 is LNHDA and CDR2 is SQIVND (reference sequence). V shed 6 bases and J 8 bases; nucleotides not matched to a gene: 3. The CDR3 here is CASRQGEGYTF. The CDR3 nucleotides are TGTGCCAGTAGGCAGGGGGAAGGCTACACCTTC.

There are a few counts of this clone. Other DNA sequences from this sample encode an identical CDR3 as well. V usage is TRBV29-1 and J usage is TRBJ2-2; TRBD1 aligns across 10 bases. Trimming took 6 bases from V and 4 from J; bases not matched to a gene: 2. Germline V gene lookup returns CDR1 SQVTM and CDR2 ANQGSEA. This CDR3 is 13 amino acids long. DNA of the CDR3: TGCAGCGTGAGGACAGGGGGCACCGGGGAGCTGTTTTTT. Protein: CSVRTGGTGELFF.

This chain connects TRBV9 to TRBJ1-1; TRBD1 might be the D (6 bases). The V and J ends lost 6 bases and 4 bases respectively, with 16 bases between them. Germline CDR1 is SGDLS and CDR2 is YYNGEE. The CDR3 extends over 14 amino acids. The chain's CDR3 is CASTRGGGFTEAFF. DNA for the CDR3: TGTGCCAGCACCCGAGGGGGGGGGTTCACTGAAGCTTTCTTT.

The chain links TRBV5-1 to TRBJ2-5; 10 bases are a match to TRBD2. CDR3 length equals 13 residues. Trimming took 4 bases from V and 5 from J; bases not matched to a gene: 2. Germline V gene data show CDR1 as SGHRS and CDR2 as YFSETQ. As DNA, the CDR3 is TGCGCCAGCAGCAAACTAGCGGGGGAGACCCAGTACTTC. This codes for CASSKLAGETQYF.

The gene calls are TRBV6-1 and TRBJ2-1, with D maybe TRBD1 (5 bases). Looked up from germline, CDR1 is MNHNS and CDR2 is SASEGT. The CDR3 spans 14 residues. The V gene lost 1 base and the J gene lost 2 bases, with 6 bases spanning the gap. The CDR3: CASSEGQTYNEQFF. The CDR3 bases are TGTGCCAGCAGTGAAGGACAGACCTACAATGAGCAGTTCTTC.

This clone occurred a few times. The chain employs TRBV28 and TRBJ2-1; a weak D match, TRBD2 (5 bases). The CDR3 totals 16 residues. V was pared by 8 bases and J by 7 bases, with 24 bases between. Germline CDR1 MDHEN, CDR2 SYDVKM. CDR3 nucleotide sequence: TGTGCCAGCGCCCCGCTCGGACGCGTCGGAGGAAATGAGCAGTTCTTC. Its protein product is CASAPLGRVGGNEQFF.

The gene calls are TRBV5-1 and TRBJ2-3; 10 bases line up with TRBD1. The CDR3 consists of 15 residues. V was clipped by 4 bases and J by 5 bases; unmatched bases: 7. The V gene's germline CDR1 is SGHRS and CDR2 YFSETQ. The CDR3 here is CASSALDRGRDTQYF. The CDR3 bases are TGCGCCAGCAGCGCACTGGACAGGGGGAGAGATACGCAGTATTTT.

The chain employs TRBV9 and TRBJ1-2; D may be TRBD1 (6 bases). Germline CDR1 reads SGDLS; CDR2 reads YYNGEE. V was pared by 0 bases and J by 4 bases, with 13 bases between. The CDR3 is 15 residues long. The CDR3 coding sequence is TGTGCCAGCAGCGTAGCACAGGGTACGTCCTATGGCTACACCTTC. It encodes CASSVAQGTSYGYTF.

The CDR3 loop reads CASSDLSNTEAFF. The CDR3 nucleotides are TGCGCCAGCAGTGACCTCTCGAACACTGAAGCTTTCTTT. The chain links TRBV10-1 to TRBJ1-1; no clear D. Germline values: CDR1 WNHNN, CDR2 SYGVQD (reference sequence). The CDR3 spans 13 residues. Trimming stripped 3 bases from V and 1 base from J, with 6 bases between.